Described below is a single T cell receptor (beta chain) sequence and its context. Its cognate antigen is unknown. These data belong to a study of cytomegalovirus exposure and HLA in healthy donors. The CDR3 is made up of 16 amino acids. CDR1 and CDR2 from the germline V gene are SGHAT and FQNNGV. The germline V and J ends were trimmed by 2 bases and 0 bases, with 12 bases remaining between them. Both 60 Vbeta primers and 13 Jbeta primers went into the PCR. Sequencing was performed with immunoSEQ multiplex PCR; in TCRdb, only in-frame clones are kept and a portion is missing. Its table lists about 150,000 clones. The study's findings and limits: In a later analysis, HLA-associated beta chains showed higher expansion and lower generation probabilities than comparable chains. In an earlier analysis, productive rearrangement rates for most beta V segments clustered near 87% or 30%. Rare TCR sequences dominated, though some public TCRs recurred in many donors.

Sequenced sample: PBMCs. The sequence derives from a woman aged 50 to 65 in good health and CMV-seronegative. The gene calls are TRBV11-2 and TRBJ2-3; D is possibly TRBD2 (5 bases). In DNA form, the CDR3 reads TGTGCCAGCAGCTTATCCCCCGGGGTAAGCACAGATACGCAGTATTTT. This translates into CASSLSPGVSTDTQYF. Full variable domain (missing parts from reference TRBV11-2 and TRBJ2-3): EAGVAQSPRYKIIEKRQSVAFWCNPISGHATLYWYQQILGQGPKLLIQFQNNGVVDDSQLPKDRFSAERLKGVDSTLKIQPAKLEDSAVYLCASSLSPGVSTDTQYFGPGTRLTVL.